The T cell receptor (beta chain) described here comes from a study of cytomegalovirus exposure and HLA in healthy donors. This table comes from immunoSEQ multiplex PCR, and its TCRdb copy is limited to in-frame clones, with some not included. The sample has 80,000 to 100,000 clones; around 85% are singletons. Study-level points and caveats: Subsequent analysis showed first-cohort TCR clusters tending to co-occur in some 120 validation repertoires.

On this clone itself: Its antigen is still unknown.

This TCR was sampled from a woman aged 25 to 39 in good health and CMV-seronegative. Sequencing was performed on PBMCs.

The CDR3 coding sequence is TGTGCCAGCAGACAGGGAAACACCGGGGAGCTGTTTTTT. As protein: CASRQGNTGELFF. The chain is built from TRBV6-4 and TRBJ2-2; TRBD1 is a possible D gene (6 bases). Looked up from germline, CDR1 is MRHNA and CDR2 is SNTAGT. V lost 6 bases to trimming and J lost 2 bases, with 7 bases between them. This CDR3 has 13 amino acids.